This TCR beta chain came from a study of cytomegalovirus exposure and HLA in healthy donors. PCR employed 60 Vbeta and 13 Jbeta primers. Generated by immunoSEQ multiplex PCR, the TCRdb table keeps only in-frame clones and is missing some. Found here are approximately 100,000 clones, 85% of them singletons; the top ten hold about 3.8%. Looked up from germline, CDR1 is SNHLY and CDR2 is FYNNEI. The CDR3 is 15 residues long. V shed 6 bases and J shed 8 bases, with 19 bases lying between them. The rearrangement links TRBV2 to TRBJ1-4; the D gene is possibly TRBD1 (6 bases). Sequenced material: PBMCs. This clonotype originated in a man aged 25 to 40 in good health and CMV-seronegative. This CDR3 reads CASRDTAAGAEKLFF. The CDR3 DNA follows: TGTGCCAGCAGGGACACGGCAGCGGGGGCCGAAAAACTGTTTTTT.